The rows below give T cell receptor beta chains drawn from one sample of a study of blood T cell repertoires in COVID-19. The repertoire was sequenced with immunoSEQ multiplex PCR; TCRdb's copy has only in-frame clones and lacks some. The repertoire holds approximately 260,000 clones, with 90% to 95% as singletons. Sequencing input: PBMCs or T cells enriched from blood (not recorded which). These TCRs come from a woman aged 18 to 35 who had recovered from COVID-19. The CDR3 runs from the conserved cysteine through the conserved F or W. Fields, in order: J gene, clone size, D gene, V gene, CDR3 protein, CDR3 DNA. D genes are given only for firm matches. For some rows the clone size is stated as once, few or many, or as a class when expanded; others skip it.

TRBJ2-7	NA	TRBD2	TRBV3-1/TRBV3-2	CASSRHPGLAGHEQYF	TGTGCCAGCAGCCGCCACCCGGGACTAGCGGGCCACGAGCAGTACTTC
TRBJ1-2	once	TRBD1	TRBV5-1	CASSPPGQATHGYTF	TGCGCCAGCAGCCCCCCCGGACAGGCGACCCATGGCTACACCTTC
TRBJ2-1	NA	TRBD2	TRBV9	CASSVAWSSGGYNEQFF	TGTGCCAGCAGCGTAGCTTGGTCTAGCGGGGGGTACAATGAGCAGTTCTTC
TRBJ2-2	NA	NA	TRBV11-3	CASSTRTGNTGELFF	TGTGCCAGCAGCACTAGGACGGGGAACACCGGGGAGCTGTTTTTT
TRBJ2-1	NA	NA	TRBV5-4	CASSFARDSRTNEQFF	TGTGCCAGCAGCTTTGCTAGGGACTCCCGGACTAATGAGCAGTTCTTC
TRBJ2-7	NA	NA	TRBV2	CASRGLDEQYF	TGTGCCAGCAGGGGCCTGGACGAGCAGTACTTC
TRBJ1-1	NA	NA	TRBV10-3	CAISDGVNTEAFF	TGTGCCATCAGTGACGGGGTGAACACTGAAGCTTTCTTT
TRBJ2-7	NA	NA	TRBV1	CTSSQESSSGSVRYEQYF	TGCACCAGCAGCCAAGAGAGTTCTAGCGGGAGTGTTCGGTACGAGCAGTACTTC
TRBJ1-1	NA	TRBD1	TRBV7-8	CASRATGTGGITEAFF	TGTGCCAGCAGGGCTACCGGGACAGGGGGAATCACTGAAGCTTTCTTT
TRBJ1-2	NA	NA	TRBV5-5	CASSPTAGISYGYTF	TGTGCCAGCAGCCCAACCGCAGGGATTAGCTATGGCTACACCTTC
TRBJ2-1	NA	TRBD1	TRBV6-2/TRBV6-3	CASSSTGDWQFF	TGTGCCAGCAGCTCGACAGGGGATTGGCAGTTCTTC
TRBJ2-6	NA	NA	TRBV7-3	CASSPQGTTGANVLTF	TGTGCCAGCAGCCCACAGGGTACGACTGGGGCCAACGTCCTGACTTTC
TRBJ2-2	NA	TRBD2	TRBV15	CATSRDGGGNTGELFF	TGTGCCACCAGCAGAGATGGCGGGGGGAACACCGGGGAGCTGTTTTTT
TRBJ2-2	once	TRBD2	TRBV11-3	CASSSPGGQNTGELFF	TGTGCCAGCAGCTCTCCGGGGGGGCAGAACACCGGGGAGCTGTTTTTT
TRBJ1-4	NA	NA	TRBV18	CASSPRGATNEKLFF	TGTGCCAGCTCACCGCGGGGGGCAACTAATGAAAAACTGTTTTTT
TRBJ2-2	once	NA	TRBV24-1	CATSAPGSTSTDTGELFF	TGTGCCACCAGCGCACCTGGGAGTACCTCTACGGACACCGGGGAGCTGTTTTTT
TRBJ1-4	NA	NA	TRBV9	CASSLGTSGVEKLFF	TGTGCCAGCAGCCTCGGGACTTCCGGCGTTGAAAAACTGTTTTTT
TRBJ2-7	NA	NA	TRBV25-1	CASSEGGGYEQYF	TGTGCCAGCAGTGAAGGGGGCGGCTACGAGCAGTACTTC
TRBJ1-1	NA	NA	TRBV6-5	CASSYSSTRTEAFF	TGTGCCAGCAGTTACTCTTCCACGAGGACTGAAGCTTTCTTT
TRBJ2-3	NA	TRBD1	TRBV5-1	CASSRWTGTEGTDTQYF	TGCGCCAGCAGCCGTTGGACCGGGACAGAAGGCACAGATACGCAGTATTTT
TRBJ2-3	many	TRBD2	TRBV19	CASSTELAGDTDTQYF	TGTGCCAGTAGTACAGAACTAGCGGGGGACACAGATACGCAGTATTTT
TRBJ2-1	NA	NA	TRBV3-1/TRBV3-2	CASSQLRYNEQFF	TGTGCCAGCAGCCAACTGCGATACAATGAGCAGTTCTTC
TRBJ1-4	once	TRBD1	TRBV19	CASSLQGTRGNEKLFF	TGTGCCAGTAGTTTACAGGGGACAAGGGGTAATGAAAAACTGTTTTTT
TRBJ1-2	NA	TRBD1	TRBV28	CASSLSTGDGYTF	TGTGCCAGCAGTTTATCGACAGGGGATGGCTACACCTTC
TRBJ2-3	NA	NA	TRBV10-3	CAISESETDTQYF	TGTGCCATCAGTGAGTCGGAGACAGATACGCAGTATTTT
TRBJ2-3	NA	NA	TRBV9	CASSVGHASADTQYF	TGTGCCAGCAGCGTAGGACACGCTTCAGCAGATACGCAGTATTTT
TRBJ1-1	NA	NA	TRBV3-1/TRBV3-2	CASSQGGGPGTEAFF	TGTGCCAGCAGCCAAGGGGGGGGTCCGGGAACTGAAGCTTTCTTT
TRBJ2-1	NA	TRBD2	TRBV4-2	CASSRTSGRMGSYNEQFF	TGTGCCAGCTCACGGACTAGCGGGAGAATGGGCTCCTACAATGAGCAGTTCTTC
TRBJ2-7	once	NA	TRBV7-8	CASSSRSTPYEQYF	TGTGCCAGCAGCTCTAGGAGTACTCCCTACGAGCAGTACTTC